The TCR beta chain under discussion was sequenced for a study of cytomegalovirus exposure and HLA in healthy donors. Germline-derived CDR1 and CDR2 are LGHNA and YNFKEQ. The CDR3 is made up of 16 amino acids. V lost 0 bases to trimming and J lost 7 bases, with 16 bases between them. This clone was counted between two and nine times. What it recognizes is unknown. General study points: In a later analysis, specific HLA alleles were associated with over 15,000 TCR beta sequences at a 0.05 false discovery rate.

The study ran its PCR with 60 Vbeta and 13 Jbeta primers. Clones were read by immunoSEQ multiplex PCR, and TCRdb kept only the in-frame ones, dropping some. The data show approximately 160,000 clones, with 68% seen just once and 2.5% to 3.5% held by the top ten. The receptor was isolated from a woman in her thirties or forties in good health and CMV-seropositive. The chain links TRBV4-2 to TRBJ1-5; D might be TRBD1 (5 bases). The sample taken for sequencing was PBMCs. CDR3 region: CASSQEGGGREQPQHF. The DNA for the CDR3 is TGTGCCAGCAGCCAAGAGGGGGGAGGGAGGGAACAGCCCCAGCATTTT.